Listed below are T cell receptor beta chains from one sample, sequenced in a study of blood T cell repertoires in COVID-19. The protocol was immunoSEQ multiplex PCR, while the TCRdb copy is restricted to in-frame clones and leaves out a portion. The data contain some 87,000 clones, over 75% of them singletons. What was sequenced was peripheral blood. These receptors came from a man older than 75 with active or convalescent COVID-19. The CDR3 runs from the conserved cysteine through the conserved F or W. The D gene is left open where the match is weak. Not every row has a clone size; where given, it reads once, few, many or a size class.

CDR3 protein	CDR3 DNA	J gene	clone size	D gene	V gene
CASSRGPSYEQYF	TGTGCCAGTAGCAGGGGGCCTTCCTACGAGCAGTACTTC	TRBJ2-7	.	TRBD1	TRBV19
CSGGGAYNEQFF	TGCAGCGGTGGCGGAGCCTACAATGAGCAGTTCTTC	TRBJ2-1	.	.	TRBV29-1
CASSHRTGGAYEQYF	TGCGCCAGCAGCCACAGGACAGGGGGGGCCTACGAGCAGTACTTC	TRBJ2-7	.	TRBD1	TRBV4-1
CASSLAGTGANVLTF	TGTGCCAGCAGCTTGGCAGGGACTGGGGCCAACGTCCTGACTTTC	TRBJ2-6	few	.	TRBV7-8
CASSRRAAGTGHENYGYTF	TGTGCCAGCTCGCGCCGCGCCGCCGGGACAGGACATGAGAACTATGGCTACACCTTC	TRBJ1-2	once	TRBD1	TRBV18
CAWSRQGDNSPLHF	TGTGCCTGGAGTCGACAGGGTGATAATTCACCCCTCCACTTT	TRBJ1-6	few	TRBD1	TRBV30
CASSTELGQGGSEQYF	TGTGCCAGCAGCACCGAGCTGGGACAGGGAGGATCCGAGCAGTACTTC	TRBJ2-7	.	TRBD1	TRBV7-6
CSASLPRTGGEAFF	TGCAGTGCTAGTCTTCCAAGGACAGGGGGCGAGGCTTTCTTT	TRBJ1-1	.	TRBD1	TRBV20-1
CSVLTDTTNEKLFF	TGCAGCGTTTTGACAGACACAACTAATGAAAAACTGTTTTTT	TRBJ1-4	.	.	TRBV29-1
CASSSGTGPLYGYTF	TGTGCCAGCAGCTCCGGAACAGGGCCCCTATATGGCTACACCTTC	TRBJ1-2	.	.	TRBV7-2
CASSPRQGRNYGYTF	TGTGCCAGCTCCCCGCGACAGGGCCGAAACTATGGCTACACCTTC	TRBJ1-2	.	TRBD1	TRBV18
CASSPLAGGPVGELFF	TGTGCCAGCAGTCCCCTAGCGGGGGGGCCTGTCGGGGAGCTGTTTTTT	TRBJ2-2	many	TRBD2	TRBV27
CASTDRGQGGELFF	TGTGCCAGCACCGACAGGGGGCAAGGCGGGGAGCTGTTTTTT	TRBJ2-2	.	TRBD1	TRBV6-5
CASSYPGDTGELFF	TGTGCCAGCAGTTACCCGGGGGACACCGGGGAGCTGTTTTTT	TRBJ2-2	.	.	TRBV6-6
CASSDHSAQNYGYTF	TGTGCCAGCAGCGACCACAGTGCACAAAACTATGGCTACACCTTC	TRBJ1-2	.	.	TRBV2
CASSQDPRGGVTGELFF	TGTGCCAGCAGCCAAGATCCCCGCGGGGGTGTCACCGGGGAGCTGTTTTTT	TRBJ2-2	few	TRBD2	TRBV4-2
CASSTGGGPSYEQYF	TGTGCCAGCAGCACAGGGGGAGGGCCCTCCTACGAGCAGTACTTC	TRBJ2-7	once	.	TRBV11-3
CASSPGDTQYF	TGCGCCAGCAGCCCGGGGGATACGCAGTATTTT	TRBJ2-3	.	.	TRBV5-1
CASSPQVMNTEAFF	TGTGCCAGTAGTCCGCAGGTCATGAACACTGAAGCTTTCTTT	TRBJ1-1	.	.	TRBV19
CASSPNRNTEAFF	TGTGCCAGCAGTCCGAACAGGAACACTGAAGCTTTCTTT	TRBJ1-1	once	.	TRBV27
CASSLWSRQGARSYNSPLHF	TGTGCCAGCAGTTTATGGTCGAGACAGGGGGCAAGATCCTATAATTCACCCCTCCACTTT	TRBJ1-6	once	TRBD1	TRBV27
CASSTVAGYEQYF	TGTGCCAGTAGTACGGTGGCGGGCTACGAGCAGTACTTC	TRBJ2-7	.	.	TRBV19
CASSLGGLAGVAAETQYF	TGCGCCAGCAGCCTCGGGGGACTAGCGGGGGTGGCGGCAGAGACCCAGTACTTC	TRBJ2-5	.	TRBD2	TRBV4-1
CASSRTGGTDTQYF	TGTGCCAGTAGTCGGACAGGGGGCACAGATACGCAGTATTTT	TRBJ2-3	.	TRBD1	TRBV19
CASSFGQGGISPLHF	TGTGCCAGCAGTTTTGGGCAGGGGGGAATTTCACCCCTCCACTTT	TRBJ1-6	.	TRBD1	TRBV27
CASSLGQGDGETQYF	TGCGCCAGCAGCTTGGGGCAGGGGGATGGAGAGACCCAGTACTTC	TRBJ2-5	.	TRBD1	TRBV5-1
CASSYQGARGYTF	TGTGCCAGCAGTTACCAGGGGGCTAGGGGCTACACCTTC	TRBJ1-2	.	TRBD1	TRBV6-5
CASSSGLPYTGELFF	TGTGCCAGCAGCTCCGGACTACCCTACACCGGGGAGCTGTTTTTT	TRBJ2-2	.	.	TRBV7-8
CASRQDRGNSYEQYF	TGTGCCAGCAGGCAAGACAGGGGCAACTCCTACGAGCAGTACTTC	TRBJ2-7	.	TRBD1	TRBV6-5
CASSPGGVENNEQFF	TGTGCCAGCTCACCGGGCGGGGTCGAAAACAATGAGCAGTTCTTC	TRBJ2-1	.	.	TRBV18
CSATSGETQYF	TGCAGCGCGACTAGCGGAGAGACCCAGTACTTC	TRBJ2-5	.	TRBD2	TRBV20-1
CASSEDKVGGYTF	TGTGCCAGCAGTGAAGACAAGGTCGGGGGCTACACCTTC	TRBJ1-2	.	.	TRBV2
CASSLAFNTQYF	TGTGCCAGCAGCTTAGCGTTTAATACGCAGTATTTT	TRBJ2-3	.	.	TRBV7-2
CASSLAGSSYNSPLHF	TGTGCCAGCAGCTTGGCGGGGAGCTCCTATAATTCACCCCTCCACTTT	TRBJ1-6	.	.	TRBV5-6
CASLTGDGTEAFF	TGCGCCAGCCTAACAGGGGATGGGACTGAAGCTTTCTTT	TRBJ1-1	.	TRBD1	TRBV23-1
CASSSWDRSYF	TGTGCCAGCAGTTCTTGGGACAGGTCCTACTTC	TRBJ2-7	.	TRBD1	TRBV28
CASSVSRGATGELFF	TGTGCCAGCAGTGTTTCCCGGGGGGCCACCGGGGAGCTGTTTTTT	TRBJ2-2	.	.	TRBV2
CASSQAQISGNTIYF	TGTGCCAGCAGCCAAGCACAAATCTCTGGAAACACCATATATTTT	TRBJ1-3	.	.	TRBV3-1/TRBV3-2
CASSPGTSGIETQYF	TGTGCCAGTAGTCCGGGGACTAGCGGGATCGAGACCCAGTACTTC	TRBJ2-5	.	TRBD2	TRBV19
CASSWDSGLGYTF	TGCGCCAGCAGCTGGGACAGCGGCCTCGGCTACACCTTC	TRBJ1-2	.	TRBD1	TRBV5-1
CASIPRPGGGATGELFF	TGTGCCAGTATCCCGCGGCCTGGAGGGGGGGCGACCGGGGAGCTGTTTTTT	TRBJ2-2	.	.	TRBV19
CARKPDFPGHSKGQETQYF	TGTGCCAGAAAACCCGACTTCCCGGGACACTCAAAGGGGCAAGAGACCCAGTACTTC	TRBJ2-5	.	.	TRBV3-1/TRBV3-2
CASSFSNDRSGEKLFF	TGTGCCAGCAGCTTTTCCAACGACAGGTCGGGGGAAAAACTGTTTTTT	TRBJ1-4	.	.	TRBV7-9
CASSLGPTGFYIQYF	TGTGCCAGCAGCTTAGGGCCGACGGGGTTTTACATTCAGTACTTC	TRBJ2-4	.	.	TRBV11-2
CASSIQGIGNSPLHF	TGTGCCAGTAGTATTCAGGGGATTGGGAATTCACCCCTCCACTTT	TRBJ1-6	.	.	TRBV19